The following is a T cell receptor beta chain sequence with its context. The target antigen is unknown. The CDR3 is 15 amino acids. Germline CDR1 reads GTSNPN; CDR2 reads SVGIG (reference sequence). Trimming took 4 bases from V and 6 from J, leaving 16 bases between them. The record originates from a study of OX40 agonist ivuxolimab in advanced cancers. About the study: The dose-escalation group included hepatocellular carcinoma, melanoma, renal cell carcinoma and head and neck cancer. Study observations and caveats: With doses of 0.1 to 3.0 mg/kg, CD4+ and CD8+ blood T cells had undergone clonal expansion by week 6.

The repertoire was sequenced with immunoSEQ multiplex PCR; TCRdb's copy has only in-frame clones and lacks some. The sample carries 60,000 to 95,000 clones, over 75% recorded once. This sample comprised CD4+ or CD8+ T cells sorted from blood, obtained in a trial of the OX40 agonist ivuxolimab. V and J are TRBV30 and TRBJ1-6; tentative D call: TRBD1 (5 bases). The TCR was taken from an adult with an advanced solid tumor such as melanoma, head and neck, liver or kidney cancer. CDR3 amino acids: CAWIRGRVGNSPLHF. The CDR3 nucleotides are TGTGCCTGGATCCGCGGCAGGGTTGGTAATTCACCCCTCCACTTT.